This TCR beta chain was recovered during a study of blood T cell repertoires in COVID-19. Here immunoSEQ multiplex PCR was the method, and the copy in TCRdb shows in-frame clones only, minus some. The sample consists of 200,000 to 250,000 clones, roughly nine tenths of them appearing once. The TCR comes from a man aged 55 to 69 with acute or convalescent COVID-19. The sample comprised peripheral blood.

CDR3 DNA sequence: TGTGCCAGCAGCCAAGAACTAGCGGAAGAGACCCAGTACTTC. Its translation: CASSQELAEETQYF. The V gene is TRBV3-1 (or the pseudogene TRBV3-2), the J gene TRBJ2-5; TRBD2 matches 8 bases. CDR1 is LGHDT, CDR2 YNNKEL, per germline (reference sequence). J lost 3 bases, V lost 0 bases, and 0 bases had no gene match. The CDR3 is 14 residues long.